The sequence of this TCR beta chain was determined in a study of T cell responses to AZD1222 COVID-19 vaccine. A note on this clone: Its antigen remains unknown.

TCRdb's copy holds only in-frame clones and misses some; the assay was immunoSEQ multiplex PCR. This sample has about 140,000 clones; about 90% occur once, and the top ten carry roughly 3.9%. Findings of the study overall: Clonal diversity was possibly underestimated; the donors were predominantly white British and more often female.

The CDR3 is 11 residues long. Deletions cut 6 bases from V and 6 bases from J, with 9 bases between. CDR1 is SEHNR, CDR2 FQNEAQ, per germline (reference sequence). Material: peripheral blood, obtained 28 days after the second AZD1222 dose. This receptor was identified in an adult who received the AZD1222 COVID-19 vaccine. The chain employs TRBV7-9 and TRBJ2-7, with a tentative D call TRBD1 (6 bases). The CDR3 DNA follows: TGTGCCAGCAGTCTCAGGGGCGAGCAGTACTTC. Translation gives CASSLRGEQYF.